The 18 T cell receptor beta chains below were found in one sample sequenced in a study of cytomegalovirus exposure and HLA in healthy donors. PCR used 60 Vbeta primers and 13 Jbeta primers. Libraries were prepared by immunoSEQ multiplex PCR; TCRdb keeps only in-frame clonotypes and omits some of them. Seen here are 150,000 or so clones, approximately 80% observed once, and the top ten hold 2% to 3%. Source material: PBMCs. These receptors were collected from a man in his fifties or sixties in good health and CMV-seronegative.

The CDR3: CASSYSAGDRWTEAFF. The CDR3 bases are TGTGCCAGCAGTTACTCCGCAGGGGACCGATGGACTGAAGCTTTCTTT. The genes are TRBV6-5 and TRBJ1-1; perhaps TRBD1 as D (6 bases). The CDR3 loop spans 16 amino acids. Trimming pared 0 bases from V and 5 bases from J, leaving 16 bases between. The germline V gene encodes CDR1 MNHEY and CDR2 SVGAGI.

This clone has a handful of counts. The chain uses TRBV7-9 and TRBJ2-5; D may be TRBD2 (6 bases). CDR3 size: 14 residues. CDR1 SEHNR and CDR2 FQNEAQ come from the germline V gene (reference sequence). V gave up 7 bases and J gave up 1 base, with 13 bases separating them. CDR3: CASTLGLAQETQYF. CDR3 sequence (DNA): TGTGCCAGCACCCTGGGACTTGCCCAAGAGACCCAGTACTTC. Drawing the rest from reference TRBV7-9 and TRBJ2-5, the complete variable domain is DTGVSQNPRHKITKRGQNVTFRCDPISEHNRLYWYRQTLGQGPEFLTYFQNEAQLEKSRLLSDRFSAERPKGSFSTLEIQRTEQGDSAMYLCASTLGLAQETQYFGPGTRLLVL.

This rearrangement joins TRBV7-9 to TRBJ2-5; D is unclear. Trimming removed 2 bases from V and 2 bases from J, with 9 bases in between. Germline V gives CDR1 SEHNR, CDR2 FQNEAQ (reference sequence). The CDR3 is made up of 14 amino acids. CDR3 protein: CASSLFAGQETQYF. The CDR3 DNA follows: TGTGCCAGCAGCTTATTCGCCGGGCAAGAGACCCAGTACTTC.

V is TRBV9 and J is TRBJ1-3, with D perhaps matching TRBD1 (5 bases). Trimming stripped 0 bases from V and 0 bases from J, with 13 bases between. Germline lookup yields CDR1 SGDLS and CDR2 YYNGEE. The CDR3 length is 17 residues. The CDR3 DNA sequence: TGTGCCAGCAGCGTAGATGCAGGGCCCAGCTCTGGAAACACCATATATTTT. This codes for CASSVDAGPSSGNTIYF.

The chain joins TRBV5-4 to TRBJ2-3; D is ambiguous. The CDR3 is made up of 13 amino acids. V was pared by 0 bases and J by 3 bases, with 5 bases between. Per the germline V gene, CDR1 is SGHNT and CDR2 is YYREEE (reference sequence). The CDR3 protein is CASSLDPTDTQYF. Here the CDR3 DNA reads TGTGCCAGCAGCTTGGATCCGACAGATACGCAGTATTTT.

This clone was seen once. The chain recombines TRBV15 with TRBJ2-1; D gene unclear. Per germline, CDR1 LNHNV and CDR2 YYDKDF (reference sequence). V dropped 1 base and J dropped 4 bases, with 8 bases sitting between them. The CDR3 length is 14 residues. CDR3 bases: TGTGCCACCAGCAGAGGGGCCTTGTACAATGAGCAGTTCTTC. Residues: CATSRGALYNEQFF. The complete variable domain, with remaining parts taken from reference TRBV15 and TRBJ2-1, reads DAMVIQNPRYQVTQFGKPVTLSCSQTLNHNVMYWYQQKSSQAPKLLFHYYDKDFNNEADTPDNFQSRRPNTSFCFLDIRSPGLGDTAMYLCATSRGALYNEQFFGPGTRLTVL.

The chain links TRBV30 to TRBJ1-3, with D maybe TRBD1 (6 bases). Germline CDR1 GTSNPN, CDR2 SVGIG (reference sequence). This CDR3 contains 15 residues. Trimming pared 0 bases from V and 2 bases from J, leaving 11 bases between. CDR3 sequence: CAWSVRQAPGNTIYF. The CDR3 DNA follows: TGTGCCTGGAGTGTACGACAGGCGCCTGGAAACACCATATATTTT.

V and J are TRBV16 and TRBJ2-7; D might be TRBD1 (5 bases). V lost 0 bases and J 3 bases, leaving 12 bases between the germline ends. This CDR3 contains 15 residues. Germline V CDR1 and CDR2: KGHSY, FQNENV. The CDR3 DNA reads as TGTGCCAGCAGCCAATCTCTCGGTCAGGGCTACGAGCAGTACTTC. Its translation: CASSQSLGQGYEQYF.

This chain joins TRBV18 and TRBJ1-2, with D maybe TRBD1 (5 bases). Germline CDR1 and CDR2: KGHSH and LQKENI. V lost 3 bases to trimming and J lost 2 bases, with 10 bases between them. This CDR3 comprises 14 residues. CDR3 DNA sequence: TGTGCCAGCTCACCTGATTCAGGGAACTATGGCTACACCTTC. Amino acid sequence: CASSPDSGNYGYTF.

This clone was seen just once. This sequence joins TRBV28 and TRBJ2-7, with 10 nucleotides matching TRBD2. Germline V gene lookup returns CDR1 MDHEN and CDR2 SYDVKM. This CDR3 is 18 amino acids long. V shed 4 bases and J 0 bases; nucleotides not matched to a gene: 12. CDR3 protein: CASSSPPGTSASSYEQYF. The DNA for the CDR3 is TGTGCCAGCAGTTCCCCCCCCGGGACTAGCGCGAGCTCCTACGAGCAGTACTTC.

The V gene is TRBV28, the J gene TRBJ1-1; perhaps TRBD1 as D (5 bases). CDR1 is MDHEN and CDR2 is SYDVKM in the germline V gene. Trimming took off 2 bases at V and 6 bases at J, with 7 bases between the two ends. The CDR3 totals 12 residues. The CDR3 bases are TGTGCCAGCAGTTTACAACAGGCTGAAGCTTTCTTT. This translates into CASSLQQAEAFF. The complete variable domain, with remaining parts taken from reference TRBV28 and TRBJ1-1, reads DVKVTQSSRYLVKRTGEKVFLECVQDMDHENMFWYRQDPGLGLRLIYFSYDVKMKEKGDIPEGYSVSREKKERFSLILESASTNQTSMYLCASSLQQAEAFFGQGTRLTVV.

This clone was observed a few times. V and J are TRBV6-6 and TRBJ1-2, with D hard to call. Trimming removed 6 bases at V and 0 bases at J, with 5 bases between. There are 12 residues in the CDR3. Germline CDR1 and CDR2: MNHNY and SVGAGI (reference sequence). The chain's CDR3 is CASSGSNYGYTF. Written as DNA, the CDR3 is TGTGCCAGCAGCGGGTCTAACTATGGCTACACCTTC.

This clone was seen only a few times. V and J are TRBV6-5 and TRBJ2-6; D may be TRBD1 (6 bases). Germline V CDR1 and CDR2: MNHEY, SVGAGI. The CDR3 has 15 amino acids. V was trimmed by 6 bases and J by 1 base, leaving 10 bases between them. The DNA for the CDR3 is TGTGCCAGCAGGGAACAGGGTTCTGGGGCCAACGTCCTGACTTTC. This codes for CASREQGSGANVLTF.

V and J are TRBV7-7 and TRBJ2-2, with TRBD1 identical over 9 bases. V dropped 5 bases and J dropped 3; count of bases not matched to a gene: 4. Germline assignment: CDR1 SSHAT and CDR2 FNYEAQ (reference sequence). This CDR3 has 15 residues. CDR3 protein: CASSLDRGYTGELFF. Written as DNA, the CDR3 is TGTGCCAGCAGCCTCGACAGGGGGTACACCGGGGAGCTGTTTTTT.

This clone occurred a few times. The chain has TRBV11-2 and TRBJ2-7, with 14 bases lining up with TRBD2. The CDR3 spans 16 residues. The junction had 4 bases not matched to a gene; V was cut back by 2 bases and J by 4 bases. Germline V CDR1 and CDR2: SGHAT, FQNNGV. CDR3 bases: TGTGCCAGCAGCTTAACCGGGACTAGCGGGAGTTACGAGCAGTACTTC. This sequence encodes CASSLTGTSGSYEQYF.

The chain carries TRBV5-1 and TRBJ2-5; 12 positions agree with TRBD2. This CDR3 has 15 residues. CDR1 is SGHRS, CDR2 YFSETQ, per germline. V shed 4 bases and J 9 bases; nucleotides not matched to a gene: 10. CDR3 loop: CASSRRTSGAGAQYF. The DNA of the CDR3 is TGCGCCAGCAGCCGGCGGACTAGCGGGGCTGGGGCCCAGTACTTC.

This chain uses TRBV29-1 with TRBJ1-1; 7 nucleotides match TRBD1. This CDR3 is built from 14 residues. Germline CDR1 SQVTM, CDR2 ANQGSEA. The V gene end was trimmed by 7 bases and the J gene end by 1 base; junction bases not matched to a gene: 9. The CDR3 DNA sequence: TGCAGCGCTTTCCTCACAGGGGAGAACACTGAAGCTTTCTTT. Its protein product is CSAFLTGENTEAFF.

The V call is TRBV1, the J call TRBJ2-7; the table names TRBD2, a call not compared with the DNA. TRBV1 is a pseudogene locus. This CDR3 comprises 18 residues. The CDR3 here is CTSSQDPKGLAGNGEQYF. The CDR3 bases are TGCACCAGCAGCCAAGATCCCAAAGGACTAGCGGGAAATGGAGAGCAGTACTTC.